This TCR beta chain stems from a study of beta chain features in type 1 diabetes. Findings and limits, study-wide: Whether HLA type affects TCRB rearrangement stayed undetermined in the present work.

CDR1 MNHEY and CDR2 SVGAGI come from the germline V gene. The CDR3 totals 12 residues. The V gene lost 4 bases and the J gene lost 7 bases, with 11 bases spanning the gap. As for this clone: As yet, its antigen is unknown.

Expressed TCRB transcripts were sequenced because the entire RNA isolate underwent reverse transcription. The protocol was immunoSEQ multiplex PCR, while the TCRdb copy is restricted to in-frame clones and leaves out a portion. The table records around 240,000 clones, around 68% of them present only once. V and J are TRBV6-5 and TRBJ2-7, with D unclear. The receptor was isolated from a man aged 25 to 40 in good health. The source material was naive CD4+ T cells from blood. Written as DNA, the CDR3 is TGTGCCAGCAGTTCCGCAGCTGGGGAGCAGTACTTC. It specifies CASSSAAGEQYF.